This T cell receptor beta chain was sequenced for a study of T cells after yellow fever vaccination. MiXCR was run by TCRdb on the 5' RACE reads, yielding one entry per CDR3 protein. The data show 300,000 or so distinct CDR3 sequences, 8% to 9.5% seen once. Trimming took 2 bases from V and 4 from J; bases not matched to a gene: 2. The length of the CDR3 is 14 residues. Germline V gene sequence: CDR1 MNHEY, CDR2 SVGEGT. Notes on this clonotype: Its antigen is undetermined.

Notes on the study in general: The study re-detected most primary-vaccination clones after the booster (roughly 96% CD4, 85% to 90% CD8). FACS-sorted repertoires could harbor abundant contaminating bulk-population clonotypes.

The V gene is TRBV6-2 or TRBV6-3, the J gene TRBJ2-1, with TRBD2 matching over 7 bases. The source material was PBMCs, sampled approximately 40 days after the first yellow fever vaccination. This sequence was found in a man aged 18-30 years who received the YFV17D yellow fever vaccine. The CDR3 region has the DNA TGTGCCAGCAGTTACCGGGGGGTTTACAATGAGCAGTTCTTC. Translation: CASSYRGVYNEQFF.